This T cell receptor beta chain was recovered during a study of shared clonotypes between healthy human individuals. Findings and limits, study-wide: When compared with the clonotypes that were shared by all four sorted-subset donors, the non-shared clonotypes turned out to have lower generation probabilities.

Methods used by the authors: From ImmunoSEQ came sequences covering only the junction and carrying no quality scores, so filtering differed. Measured with immunoSEQ multiplex PCR; TCRdb has only the in-frame clones, and not every one. V and J calls plus clone size are reproduced from that table; the DNA served to infer D and trimming. The sample records 950,000 to 1,300,000 clones, around 76% being singletons. Points on this clone: The target antigen is unknown.

V was shortened by 2 bases and J by 4 bases, with 11 bases between the two germline ends. The CDR3 loop spans 14 amino acids. Germline V gene lookup returns CDR1 MNHEY and CDR2 SMNVEV (reference sequence). The chain recombines TRBV27 with TRBJ1-2; a possible D gene is TRBD1 (5 bases). What was sequenced was memory CD4+ T cells sorted from blood. Subset specified: CD45RA-negative fraction. The receptor comes from a man aged 18-30 years in good health. The CDR3: CASSLQGGLYGYTF. The CDR3 DNA reads TGTGCCAGCAGTTTACAGGGAGGCCTCTATGGCTACACCTTC.